Listed here are 18 T cell receptor beta chains from one sample, sequenced in a study of blood T cell repertoires in COVID-19. Sequencing was performed with immunoSEQ multiplex PCR; in TCRdb, only in-frame clones are kept and a portion is missing. This table has 60,000 to 75,000 clones, approximately 82% appearing once. The sequenced sample was peripheral blood. The receptors were sampled from a woman of 80 years or more with acute or convalescent COVID-19.

The chain combines TRBV7-2 with TRBJ2-1; a weak D match, TRBD2 (6 bases). Deletions cut 6 bases from V and 3 bases from J, with 15 bases between. The CDR3 sequence is 15 residues long. Germline V gene lookup returns CDR1 SGHTA and CDR2 FQGNSA. The CDR3 DNA reads TGTGCCAGCAGGCTTGGAGGGCTATTCTACAATGAGCAGTTCTTC. Translating gives CASRLGGLFYNEQFF. Full variable domain (missing parts from reference TRBV7-2 and TRBJ2-1): GAGVSQSPSNKVTEKGKDVELRCDPISGHTALYWYRQSLGQGLEFLIYFQGNSAPDKSGLPSDRFSAERTGGSVSTLTIQRTQQEDSAVYLCASRLGGLFYNEQFFGPGTRLTVL.

This chain uses TRBV6-6 with TRBJ1-3; the D is unclear. The CDR3 runs to 16 residues. V was clipped by 7 bases and J by 9 bases, with 25 bases between them. Germline lookup yields CDR1 MNHNY and CDR2 SVGAGI (reference sequence). The chain's CDR3 is CASTVKVGTTPGTIYF. CDR3 bases: TGTGCCAGCACCGTTAAAGTGGGCACGACCCCTGGCACCATATATTTT.

The CDR3 sequence: CASSVTTGVNYGYTF. The CDR3 region has the DNA TGCGCCAGCAGCGTGACGACAGGCGTTAACTATGGCTACACCTTC. The chain uses TRBV5-1 and TRBJ1-2, with a tentative D call TRBD1 (6 bases). This CDR3 is built from 15 residues. V lost 4 bases and J 1 base, leaving 14 bases between the germline ends. The germline V gene has CDR1 SGHRS and CDR2 YFSETQ.

The V gene is TRBV30, the J gene TRBJ2-1; TRBD1 aligns across 7 bases. Germline V gene lookup returns CDR1 GTSNPN and CDR2 SVGIG (reference sequence). The trim removed 3 bases at V and 2 bases at J, leaving 1 base unmatched. The length of the CDR3 is 13 residues. DNA for the CDR3: TGTGCCTGGAGCCAGGGGGCCTACAATGAGCAGTTCTTC. It is translated as CAWSQGAYNEQFF.

The chain joins TRBV13 to TRBJ2-2; TRBD1 might be the D (6 bases). Germline V lookup: CDR1 PRHDT, CDR2 FYEKMQ (reference sequence). The CDR3 has 14 amino acids. With 4 bases removed from V and 1 base from J, the gap between germline ends came to 7 bases. Here the CDR3 DNA reads TGTGCCAGCAGCTCGACAGGGAACACCGGGGAGCTGTTTTTT. Residues: CASSSTGNTGELFF. The full variable domain, in which reference TRBV13 and TRBJ2-2 provide the parts outside the CDR3, is AAGVIQSPRHLIKEKRETATLKCYPIPRHDTVYWYQQGPGQDPQFLISFYEKMQSDKGSIPDRFSAQQFSDYHSELNMSSLELGDSALYFCASSSTGNTGELFFGEGSRLTVL.

The rearrangement links TRBV7-2 to TRBJ2-3; the D gene is possibly TRBD2 (5 bases). Trimming cost V 5 bases and J 8 bases, with 20 bases left between them. The CDR3 has 15 amino acids. Germline assignment: CDR1 SGHTA and CDR2 FQGNSA. The DNA of the CDR3 is TGTGCCAGCAGCCCCACCGGAACTAGTTCGACTACGCAGTATTTT. It specifies CASSPTGTSSTTQYF.

The rearrangement links TRBV14 to TRBJ2-1, with 15 bases matching TRBD2. This CDR3 has 20 residues. The germline V gene encodes CDR1 SGHDN and CDR2 FVKESK. Trimming cost V 5 bases and J 9 bases; bases outside gene matches: 20. CDR3 loop: CASSYKPRTSGGALRGEQFF. Written as DNA, the CDR3 is TGTGCCAGCAGCTATAAGCCCCGGACTAGCGGGGGGGCCCTAAGGGGTGAGCAGTTCTTC.

This clone was seen more than once but under ten times. The CDR3 sequence is CARSPGEYNEQFF. CDR3 in DNA: TGTGCCAGAAGCCCCGGGGAATACAATGAGCAGTTCTTC. The chain has TRBV5-3 and TRBJ2-1; possible D gene TRBD2, 5 bases. Being an ORF, TRBV5-3 has a function that is uncertain. Deletions cut 4 bases from V and 4 bases from J, with 9 bases between. This CDR3 is 13 amino acids long.

The chain links TRBV6-8 to TRBJ2-7, with TRBD2 identical over 7 bases. V shed 2 bases, J shed 3 bases, and the junction held 16 bases outside the gene matches. The CDR3 runs 18 residues. Germline CDR1 MNHGY, CDR2 SAAAGT. This CDR3 reads CASSYGGVWDLRIYEQYF. The CDR3 DNA reads as TGTGCCAGCAGTTACGGGGGGGTGTGGGACCTACGTATCTACGAGCAGTACTTC.

The genes are TRBV5-1 and TRBJ2-2; D is possibly TRBD1 (5 bases). The CDR3 contains 15 residues. Trimming pared 3 bases from V and 3 bases from J, leaving 12 bases between. Germline lookup yields CDR1 SGHRS and CDR2 YFSETQ. CDR3 sequence: CASSSTVKDTGELFF. The CDR3 DNA reads TGCGCCAGCAGCTCGACAGTAAAGGACACCGGGGAGCTGTTTTTT. The variable domain in full, with the rest retrieved from reference TRBV5-1 and TRBJ2-2, is KAGVTQTPRYLIKTRGQQVTLSCSPISGHRSVSWYQQTPGQGLQFLFEYFSETQRNKGNFPGRFSGRQFSNSRSEMNVSTLELGDSALYLCASSSTVKDTGELFFGEGSRLTVL.

A remark on this clone: The sample carries other DNA sequences with the same CDR3. The chain employs TRBV5-1 and TRBJ1-5; 8 bases agree with TRBD1. The V and J ends lost 0 bases and 0 bases, in that order; junction bases with no gene match: 2. The CDR3 runs 16 residues. In germline, CDR1 is SGHRS, CDR2 YFSETQ. CDR3 coding DNA: TGCGCCAGCAGCTTGGGGACAGGGAATAGCAATCAGCCCCAGCATTTT. Translation: CASSLGTGNSNQPQHF.

The chain recombines TRBV20-1 with TRBJ1-2; D gene unclear. V lost 7 bases and J lost 5, with 11 bases in between. The CDR3 has 11 amino acids. Per germline, CDR1 DFQATT and CDR2 SNEGSKA (reference sequence). The CDR3 protein is CSVDRGYGYTF. In nucleotides, the CDR3 is TGCAGTGTCGACCGAGGTTATGGCTACACCTTC.

V gene TRBV9 combines with J gene TRBJ1-2; 9 bases fit TRBD1. The ends lost 0 bases at V and 0 bases at J; junction bases unmatched: 12. The CDR3 totals 19 residues. Germline V gene lookup returns CDR1 SGDLS and CDR2 YYNGEE. DNA of the CDR3: TGTGCCAGCAGCGTAGCTCCTGGACAGGGGAAAGGTCCTAACTATGGCTACACCTTC. Translated, it gives CASSVAPGQGKGPNYGYTF.

V gene TRBV7-9 combines with J gene TRBJ2-1, with 7 bases aligning to TRBD1. J was trimmed by 3 bases and V by 3 bases; bases with no gene match: 2. There are 14 residues in the CDR3. Germline CDR1 SEHNR, CDR2 FQNEAQ (reference sequence). The chain's CDR3 is CASSLTGFYNEQFF. CDR3 DNA sequence: TGTGCCAGCAGCTTGACAGGGTTCTACAATGAGCAGTTCTTC.

This clone has a single count. The chain recombines TRBV12-3 or TRBV12-4 with TRBJ1-1, with D possibly being TRBD1 (5 bases). V was trimmed by 6 bases and J by 7 bases, leaving 15 bases between them. This CDR3 has 13 residues. DNA of the CDR3: TGTGCCAGCAGGCCCGCGGGAAGGGGTGAAGCTTTCTTT. This translates into CASRPAGRGEAFF.

This clone was picked up a small number of times. The J gene is TRBJ2-7, the V gene TRBV12-5, with 11 positions matching TRBD2. The CDR3 has 16 amino acids. The V gene end was trimmed by 6 bases and the J gene end by 0 bases; junction bases not matched to a gene: 7. Germline V CDR1 and CDR2: LGHNT, FRNRAP. CDR3 loop: CASGRTSGWSSYEQYF. The CDR3 region has the DNA TGTGCTAGTGGAAGGACTAGCGGGTGGAGCTCCTACGAGCAGTACTTC.

The V gene is TRBV6-1, the J gene TRBJ2-1; D possibly corresponds to TRBD1 (5 bases). The CDR3 covers 13 residues. CDR1 is MNHNS, CDR2 SASEGT, per germline. With 3 bases removed from V and 12 bases from J, the gap between germline ends came to 15 bases. The CDR3 region has the DNA TGTGCCAGCAGTGAGGGGAAGGACATGGGGCAGTTCTTC. Translating gives CASSEGKDMGQFF.

This clone was picked up one time. This chain links TRBV7-6 with TRBJ1-5; the match to TRBD1 covers 12 bases. The CDR3 length is 17 residues. Germline trimming cut 5 bases from V and 3 bases from J; bases unmatched to any gene: 8. Germline V gene data show CDR1 as SGHVS and CDR2 as FNYEAQ. The CDR3 DNA is TGTGCCAGCAGCCCTGGGACAGGGGGCCTAATCAATCAGCCCCAGCATTTT. Translation gives CASSPGTGGLINQPQHF.